This T cell receptor beta chain derives from a study of beta chain features in type 1 diabetes. Study summary: Patients looked much like healthy donors when it came to age, gender and cell yields.

This clone has more than one count but fewer than ten. The antigen is undetermined. Notes on the study in general: For type 1 diabetes patients, VDJ junctions showed fewer insertions and more deletions. Shorter TCRB CDR3s, moderately but significantly so, marked every one of the four CD4+ subsets in Type 1 diabetes patients.

All of the isolated RNA was reverse transcribed, so expressed TCRB transcripts were sequenced. TCRdb's copy holds only in-frame clones and misses some; the assay was immunoSEQ multiplex PCR. The table records about 740,000 clones, around an eighth of them present only once. The sequenced material came from naive CD4+ T cells from blood. The source of this sequence is a man aged 18 to 35 with type 1 diabetes.

CDR3 DNA sequence: TGTGCCACCATGAGTGCGGGTACGCAGTATTTT. Translation: CATMSAGTQYF. V usage is TRBV19 and J usage is TRBJ2-3; D may be TRBD2 (5 bases). Looked up from germline, CDR1 is LNHDA and CDR2 is SQIVND (reference sequence). CDR3 length: 11 residues. With 10 bases removed from V and 8 bases from J, the gap between germline ends came to 13 bases.